This TCR beta chain is from a study of blood T cells in healthy people across ages. This clonotype was recorded at least ten times. Germline CDR1 reads SGHTA; CDR2 reads FQGNSA. The V gene lost 2 bases and the J gene lost 1 base, with 11 bases spanning the gap. The CDR3 is 15 residues long. Next came a second PCR, run for about 7 to 12 cycles, which used a sample-barcoded 5' primer along with a J-beta primer mix. A single record per CDR3 protein comes from TCRdb applying MiXCR to the 5' RACE reads. The repertoire includes about 1.1 million distinct CDR3 sequences, 30% to 40% of them detected once, and around 14% sits in the top ten.

The chain couples TRBV7-2 to TRBJ2-5; a weak D match, TRBD1 (5 bases). The receptor was isolated from a man younger than 35 in good health. Sequencing was performed on blood. The DNA of the CDR3 is TGTGCCAGCAGCTTAAAGAGACAGCTCCAAGAGACCCAGTACTTC. The encoded protein is CASSLKRQLQETQYF.